A selection of T cell receptor beta chains follows, all from one sample in a study of blood T cell repertoires in COVID-19. Clones were sequenced by immunoSEQ multiplex PCR, and TCRdb holds only the in-frame ones, with some missing. The table has 160,000 or so clones, around nine tenths seen once. The sequenced sample consisted of peripheral blood. The receptors come from a woman aged 70-85 years with COVID-19, enrolled during active disease. CDR3s include the opening cysteine and the closing phenylalanine or tryptophan. The order of the fields is D gene, V gene, clone size, J gene, CDR3 DNA, CDR3 protein. The D gene is left open where the match is weak. Some rows have no size entry. The others give once, few or many, or a class for an expanded clone.

d_gene: NA
v_gene: TRBV30
abundance: NA
j_gene: TRBJ1-6
CDR3nt: TGTGCCTGGAGTCGCGCAGGGAACTATAATTCACCCCTCCACTTT
CDR3aa: CAWSRAGNYNSPLHF

d_gene: NA
v_gene: TRBV30
abundance: NA
j_gene: TRBJ2-1
CDR3nt: TGTGCCTGGAGTTCGGGGGTTAGCAATGAGCAGTTCTTC
CDR3aa: CAWSSGVSNEQFF

d_gene: NA
v_gene: TRBV7-2
abundance: NA
j_gene: TRBJ2-7
CDR3nt: TGTGCCAGCAGCGCCCGGGGGGCCGCCTACGAGCAGTACTTC
CDR3aa: CASSARGAAYEQYF

d_gene: NA
v_gene: TRBV11-2
abundance: NA
j_gene: TRBJ1-1
CDR3nt: TGTGCCAGCAGCTTACAGGAGAACACTGAAGCTTTCTTT
CDR3aa: CASSLQENTEAFF

d_gene: NA
v_gene: TRBV6-4
abundance: few
j_gene: TRBJ2-3
CDR3nt: TGTGCCAGCAGTGACAGGGGATTGTCTGATACGCAGTATTTT
CDR3aa: CASSDRGLSDTQYF

d_gene: TRBD2
v_gene: TRBV30
abundance: NA
j_gene: TRBJ2-1
CDR3nt: TGTGCCTGGAGTGCCGGGACTAGCGGTCTTCTGAATGAGCAGTTCTTC
CDR3aa: CAWSAGTSGLLNEQFF

d_gene: NA
v_gene: TRBV11-2
abundance: NA
j_gene: TRBJ2-5
CDR3nt: TGTGCCAGCAGCCCACGGGAGACCCAGTACTTC
CDR3aa: CASSPRETQYF

d_gene: NA
v_gene: TRBV6-6
abundance: few
j_gene: TRBJ2-1
CDR3nt: TGTGCCAGCGCCCCAGGGAGCGGTCCGGGGGATGAGCAGTTCTTC
CDR3aa: CASAPGSGPGDEQFF

d_gene: NA
v_gene: TRBV7-2
abundance: NA
j_gene: TRBJ2-5
CDR3nt: TGTGCCAGCAGCTTATTTGGCAGTAAAGAGACCCAGTACTTC
CDR3aa: CASSLFGSKETQYF

d_gene: TRBD1
v_gene: TRBV7-9
abundance: NA
j_gene: TRBJ1-5
CDR3nt: TGTGCCAGCAGCCCGGGACAGGGAGAGCAGCATTTT
CDR3aa: CASSPGQGEQHF

d_gene: NA
v_gene: TRBV7-9
abundance: few
j_gene: TRBJ2-7
CDR3nt: TGTGCCAGCAGCTTAGCGCGGGGTCATAGCTCCTACGAGCAGTACTTC
CDR3aa: CASSLARGHSSYEQYF

d_gene: NA
v_gene: TRBV12-5
abundance: NA
j_gene: TRBJ1-1
CDR3nt: TGTGCTAGTGGTTTGGTGGGGTTTACTAGCACTGAAGCTTTCTTT
CDR3aa: CASGLVGFTSTEAFF

d_gene: NA
v_gene: TRBV11-3
abundance: NA
j_gene: TRBJ1-6
CDR3nt: TGTGCCAGCAGCTTAGGAGGTAATTCACCCCTCCACTTT
CDR3aa: CASSLGGNSPLHF

d_gene: TRBD2
v_gene: TRBV28
abundance: NA
j_gene: TRBJ2-1
CDR3nt: TGTGCCAGCAGTAAGGGGACTAGCGGGGGGGGCAATGAGCAGTTCTTC
CDR3aa: CASSKGTSGGGNEQFF

d_gene: TRBD2
v_gene: TRBV7-9
abundance: NA
j_gene: TRBJ2-3
CDR3nt: TGTGCCAGCAGCCGCCTTAGCGGGGGACCCACAGATACGCAGTATTTT
CDR3aa: CASSRLSGGPTDTQYF

d_gene: NA
v_gene: TRBV5-1
abundance: NA
j_gene: TRBJ1-6
CDR3nt: TGCGCCAGCAGCTTGGTTAGCTCCTATAATTCACCCCTCCACTTT
CDR3aa: CASSLVSSYNSPLHF

d_gene: TRBD2
v_gene: TRBV3-1/TRBV3-2
abundance: once
j_gene: TRBJ2-1
CDR3nt: TGTGCCAGCAGCCAAAGGCGTCTAGCGGGGGACAATGAGCAGTTCTTC
CDR3aa: CASSQRRLAGDNEQFF

d_gene: TRBD1
v_gene: TRBV3-1/TRBV3-2
abundance: once
j_gene: TRBJ1-5
CDR3nt: TGTGCCAGCAGCCAAGATAGCACAGGGGTCCAGCCCCAGCATTTT
CDR3aa: CASSQDSTGVQPQHF

d_gene: TRBD2
v_gene: TRBV27
abundance: NA
j_gene: TRBJ2-3
CDR3nt: TGTGCCAGCAGTCCCGAAAACCTAGCGGGGGGGCGGGCAGATACGCAGTATTTT
CDR3aa: CASSPENLAGGRADTQYF

d_gene: TRBD2
v_gene: TRBV5-4
abundance: NA
j_gene: TRBJ2-3
CDR3nt: TGTGCCAGCAGCTCGAAACTAGCGGGGCCCTACTCTTCTAGCACAGATACGCAGTATTTT
CDR3aa: CASSSKLAGPYSSSTDTQYF

d_gene: TRBD2
v_gene: TRBV6-4
abundance: NA
j_gene: TRBJ2-1
CDR3nt: TGTGCCAGCAGTGACTGGGGGGGGGCCTACAATGAGCAGTTCTTC
CDR3aa: CASSDWGGAYNEQFF

d_gene: TRBD1
v_gene: TRBV5-1
abundance: NA
j_gene: TRBJ1-2
CDR3nt: TGCGCCAGCAGCTTGGTCGACAGGGATCACTATGGCTACACCTTC
CDR3aa: CASSLVDRDHYGYTF

d_gene: NA
v_gene: TRBV5-1
abundance: NA
j_gene: TRBJ1-6
CDR3nt: TGCGCCAGCAGCTTGCAGGTAGGGGATAATTCACCCCTCCACTTT
CDR3aa: CASSLQVGDNSPLHF

d_gene: TRBD2
v_gene: TRBV3-1/TRBV3-2
abundance: NA
j_gene: TRBJ2-3
CDR3nt: TGTGCCAGCAGCCAAGATCTGAAGAAGGCTAGCGGGGGGACAGATACGCAGTATTTT
CDR3aa: CASSQDLKKASGGTDTQYF

d_gene: NA
v_gene: TRBV3-1/TRBV3-2
abundance: NA
j_gene: TRBJ2-5
CDR3nt: TGTGCCAGCAGCCCCTTCCCGGGGGTCCAAGAGACCCAGTACTTC
CDR3aa: CASSPFPGVQETQYF

d_gene: NA
v_gene: TRBV7-9
abundance: NA
j_gene: TRBJ2-2
CDR3nt: TGTGCCAGCAGCTTAGACAGGCTAAACACCGGGGAGCTGTTTTTT
CDR3aa: CASSLDRLNTGELFF

d_gene: TRBD1
v_gene: TRBV10-3
abundance: NA
j_gene: TRBJ2-1
CDR3nt: TGTGCCATCAGTGCAGGACAGGGGGCTGGGAATGAGCAGTTCTTC
CDR3aa: CAISAGQGAGNEQFF

d_gene: NA
v_gene: TRBV2
abundance: NA
j_gene: TRBJ2-1
CDR3nt: TGTGCCAGCAGTCGCACTTACAATGAGCAGTTCTTC
CDR3aa: CASSRTYNEQFF

d_gene: TRBD2
v_gene: TRBV7-9
abundance: NA
j_gene: TRBJ2-1
CDR3nt: TGTGCCAGCAGCTTAGCCCGGCGAGCGGGGGTTGATGAGCAGTTCTTC
CDR3aa: CASSLARRAGVDEQFF

d_gene: TRBD1
v_gene: TRBV7-2
abundance: NA
j_gene: TRBJ2-7
CDR3nt: TGTGCCAGCAGCGCAGAGGGGGCATCAATACGCTACGAGCAGTACTTC
CDR3aa: CASSAEGASIRYEQYF

d_gene: TRBD1
v_gene: TRBV5-1
abundance: NA
j_gene: TRBJ1-2
CDR3nt: TGCGCCAGCAGCTTGAGGGGGACAGGGAAGGATGGCTACACCTTC
CDR3aa: CASSLRGTGKDGYTF

d_gene: NA
v_gene: TRBV19
abundance: few
j_gene: TRBJ1-5
CDR3nt: TGTGCCAGTAGCAAGACAGCGTTCAATCAGCCCCAGCATTTT
CDR3aa: CASSKTAFNQPQHF

d_gene: TRBD1
v_gene: TRBV4-2
abundance: NA
j_gene: TRBJ1-5
CDR3nt: TGTGCCAGCAGCCAGGGACAGGGGGATCAGCCCCAGCATTTT
CDR3aa: CASSQGQGDQPQHF

d_gene: NA
v_gene: TRBV7-2
abundance: few
j_gene: TRBJ1-3
CDR3nt: TGTGCCAGCAGCGGGGGGGTGGGTGGAAACACCATATATTTT
CDR3aa: CASSGGVGGNTIYF

d_gene: TRBD1
v_gene: TRBV10-3
abundance: NA
j_gene: TRBJ1-1
CDR3nt: TGTGCCATCACAGGGGGCGGAACTGAAGCTTTCTTT
CDR3aa: CAITGGGTEAFF

d_gene: NA
v_gene: TRBV2
abundance: NA
j_gene: TRBJ1-1
CDR3nt: TGTGCCAGCAGTGAACCGGGTTCTGAAGCTTTCTTT
CDR3aa: CASSEPGSEAFF